This T cell receptor beta chain is from a study of T-cell reconstitution after alpha-beta-depleted transplantation in children. From germline, CDR1 is SGHAT and CDR2 FQNNGV. The CDR3 covers 19 residues. V lost 2 bases and J lost 3; bases outside the gene matches: 19. Unique molecular identifiers were used in preparing the TCRbeta library. One entry per CDR3 protein results from TCRdb running MiXCR on the PCR reads. Of hundreds of thousands of distinct CDR3 sequences in the sample, 15% to 20% were seen once. This TCR was recovered from a human donor who donated a stem cell graft to a child with acute lymphoblastic leukemia. The specimen was PBMCs from the stem cell graft donor, collected from the stem cell graft. This rearrangement joins TRBV11-2 to TRBJ2-7; the match to TRBD2 covers 7 bases. The CDR3 spells CASSLQALGGTGLHYEQYF. In nucleotides, the CDR3 is TGTGCCAGCAGCTTACAGGCCTTGGGGGGGACGGGGCTTCACTACGAGCAGTACTTC.